The present T cell receptor beta chain was sequenced within a study of graft-versus-host responses after intestinal transplantation. Study at large: Among the recipients, all got anti-thymocyte globulin induction and then tacrolimus and steroids for around 3 years. Study conclusions and caveats: Recipient marrow harbored GvH clones, some of which surfaced first in ileum or blood. Graft-donor T cell macrochimerism coincided with high graft-versus-host to host-versus-graft clonal ratios in allografts. GvH clone levels peaked in circulation, and this peak was associated with early post-transplant HvG declines.

Points on this clone: Its antigen is still unknown.

This CDR3 contains 15 residues. The V end lost 4 bases, the J end lost 3 bases, and 16 bases lay between the germline ends. Germline lookup yields CDR1 SGHNT and CDR2 YYREEE (reference sequence). TCRdb keeps only in-frame clones here, not all; method: immunoSEQ multiplex PCR. The table has about 97,000 clones, approximately 90% seen once. V usage is TRBV5-4 and J usage is TRBJ2-5; D may be TRBD1 or TRBD2 (7 bases each). This receptor was obtained from a human patient who received an intestinal transplant, so some T cells may come from the graft donor. Material: PBMCs, obtained around 450 days after intestinal transplant. CDR3 nucleotide sequence: TGTGCCAGCAGCCCTTGGGGGGGGACAGAAGAGACCCAGTACTTC. This gives the protein CASSPWGGTEETQYF.